This is a list of T cell receptor beta chains from one sample in a study of blood T cell repertoires in COVID-19. Produced via immunoSEQ multiplex PCR; TCRdb's table is partial and in-frame only. The table shows 55,000 to 70,000 clones, with approximately 90% occurring only once. Source material: peripheral blood. These receptors came from a woman in her 70s with active COVID-19. Each CDR3 is given with its conserved first and last residue. D genes are given only for firm matches. Not every row has a clone size; where given, it reads once, few, many or a size class.

>TRBJ2-1|14|-|TRBV6-4|-
CASSDSGQHNEQFF
TGTGCCAGCAGTGACTCTGGACAGCACAATGAGCAGTTCTTC
>TRBJ1-1|15|-|TRBV7-9|-
CASSLALRENTEAFF
TGTGCCAGCAGCTTAGCGTTGAGAGAGAACACTGAAGCTTTCTTT
>TRBJ1-3|13|-|TRBV27|-
CASSLLTGDTIYF
TGTGCCAGCAGTTTACTTACGGGGGACACCATATATTTT
>TRBJ2-1|12|-|TRBV18|few
CASSLVSNEQFF
TGTGCCAGCTCACTAGTGTCCAATGAGCAGTTCTTC
>TRBJ2-1|17|-|TRBV11-3|-
CASSLDSLGGADNEQFF
TGTGCCAGCAGCTTAGATTCCCTTGGCGGGGCGGACAATGAGCAGTTCTTC
>TRBJ2-1|12|-|TRBV11-3|-
CASSLGEGEQFF
TGTGCCAGCAGCTTAGGCGAGGGTGAGCAGTTCTTC
>TRBJ2-1|15|TRBD1|TRBV5-6|once
CASSLAGQGGNEQFF
TGTGCCAGCAGCTTGGCGGGACAGGGAGGCAATGAGCAGTTCTTC
>TRBJ2-7|16|-|TRBV5-1|-
CASSLEPQNTGSEQYF
TGCGCCAGCAGCTTGGAGCCCCAGAATACAGGGAGCGAGCAGTACTTC
>TRBJ1-2|15|TRBD1|TRBV3-1/TRBV3-2|-
CASSQVPGTGYGYTF
TGTGCCAGCAGCCAAGTCCCCGGGACAGGATATGGCTACACCTTC
>TRBJ1-6|12|-|TRBV28|-
CASLTNNSPLHF
TGTGCCAGCCTGACAAATAATTCACCCCTCCACTTT
>TRBJ2-1|15|-|TRBV24-1|-
CATSDFWQGSNEQFF
TGTGCCACCAGTGATTTTTGGCAGGGCAGCAATGAGCAGTTCTTC
>TRBJ2-7|16|-|TRBV7-6|once
CASSSRVGTRPYEQYF
TGTGCCAGCAGCTCAAGGGTGGGGACACGACCCTACGAGCAGTACTTC
>TRBJ2-5|15|-|TRBV9|-
CASSVNGQSQETQYF
TGTGCCAGCAGCGTAAACGGACAGTCACAAGAGACCCAGTACTTC
>TRBJ2-7|14|-|TRBV28|-
CASRGSSAPYEQYF
TGTGCCAGCAGGGGATCTAGCGCCCCCTACGAGCAGTACTTC
>TRBJ1-1|14|-|TRBV6-5|-
CASRAGRGNAEAFF
TGTGCCAGCAGGGCGGGTCGGGGGAACGCTGAAGCTTTCTTT
>TRBJ1-2|14|TRBD1|TRBV10-3|few
CAITSGGGVYGYTF
TGTGCCATCACCTCGGGAGGGGGCGTCTATGGCTACACCTTC
>TRBJ1-3|13|-|TRBV15|-
CATSRSSGNTIYF
TGTGCCACCAGCAGATCAAGCGGAAACACCATATATTTT
>TRBJ2-5|14|TRBD1|TRBV2|-
CASSPDRASRTQYF
TGTGCCAGCAGTCCGGACAGGGCCTCCAGGACCCAGTACTTC
>TRBJ2-6|16|TRBD2|TRBV7-9|-
CASSFGRGLGANVLTF
TGTGCCAGCAGCTTCGGGAGGGGACTGGGGGCCAACGTCCTGACTTTC
>TRBJ1-1|12|-|TRBV7-9|-
CATRQENTEAFF
TGTGCCACCCGACAGGAGAACACTGAAGCTTTCTTT
>TRBJ1-1|14|-|TRBV10-3|-
CAISESLENTEAFF
TGTGCCATCAGTGAGTCGTTAGAGAACACTGAAGCTTTCTTT
>TRBJ1-2|13|TRBD1|TRBV5-8|-
CASSLGQGSGYTF
TGTGCCAGCAGCTTGGGACAGGGGAGCGGCTACACCTTC
>TRBJ1-1|13|-|TRBV30|-
CAWSKRGNTEAFF
TGTGCCTGGAGTAAACGGGGAAACACTGAAGCTTTCTTT
>TRBJ2-2|16|-|TRBV5-6|-
CASSSGGGVNTGELFF
TGTGCCAGCAGCTCCGGCGGAGGGGTGAACACCGGGGAGCTGTTTTTT
>TRBJ2-1|17|TRBD2|TRBV19|-
CASKERRTSGSYNEQFF
TGTGCCAGTAAGGAACGGCGGACTAGCGGGAGCTACAATGAGCAGTTCTTC
>TRBJ2-7|14|-|TRBV6-5|-
CASTRSPQSYEQYF
TGTGCCAGCACCCGGTCCCCCCAATCATACGAGCAGTACTTC
>TRBJ2-7|15|TRBD2|TRBV27|few
CASSTGTSGAYEQYF
TGTGCCAGCAGTACCGGGACTAGCGGGGCCTACGAGCAGTACTTC
>TRBJ2-1|17|TRBD2|TRBV4-2|-
CASSQDLAGGGYNEQFF
TGTGCCAGCAGCCAAGACTTAGCGGGAGGGGGATACAATGAGCAGTTCTTC
>TRBJ1-1|12|-|TRBV19|-
CASSRGPGKAFF
TGTGCCAGTAGTAGAGGACCGGGGAAAGCTTTCTTT
>TRBJ2-1|20|-|TRBV28|-
CASTRNGEVVYTQVYNEQFF
TGTGCCAGCACCCGCAACGGGGAGGTTGTATATACACAGGTATACAATGAGCAGTTCTTC
>TRBJ2-7|13|-|TRBV6-1|-
CASSEDRVHEQYF
TGTGCCAGCAGTGAAGACAGGGTCCACGAGCAGTACTTC
>TRBJ1-1|12|-|TRBV9|-
CASSVVPREAFF
TGTGCCAGCAGCGTAGTCCCTAGAGAAGCTTTCTTT
>TRBJ2-6|15|-|TRBV5-1|-
CASSPPAGGANVLTF
TGCGCCAGCAGCCCCCCAGCCGGGGGGGCCAACGTCCTGACTTTC
>TRBJ2-7|15|-|TRBV7-8|-
CASSLAPGRTDEQYF
TGTGCCAGCAGCTTAGCCCCCGGGAGAACCGACGAGCAGTACTTC
>TRBJ2-7|14|TRBD1|TRBV6-5|-
CASSYDRDSYEQYF
TGTGCCAGCAGTTATGACAGGGACTCCTACGAGCAGTACTTC
>TRBJ1-4|14|TRBD1|TRBV19|-
CASVNRGTNEKLFF
TGTGCCAGTGTCAACAGGGGAACTAATGAAAAACTGTTTTTT
>TRBJ1-5|15|TRBD1|TRBV28|-
CASSPMDRVNQPQHF
TGTGCCAGCAGTCCCATGGACAGGGTCAATCAGCCCCAGCATTTT
>TRBJ2-3|16|-|TRBV4-2|-
CASSQLVNRDTDTQYF
TGTGCCAGCAGCCAACTAGTAAATCGGGATACAGATACGCAGTATTTT
>TRBJ2-1|11|-|TRBV7-9|-
CASNLALEQFF
TGTGCCAGCAACCTAGCCTTGGAGCAGTTCTTC
>TRBJ2-1|13|-|TRBV6-5|-
CASSYGQYNEQFF
TGTGCCAGCAGCTACGGGCAGTACAATGAGCAGTTCTTC
>TRBJ1-2|15|-|TRBV28|-
CASRAGSRTRYGYTF
TGTGCCAGCAGGGCTGGCAGTCGTACCCGCTATGGCTACACCTTC